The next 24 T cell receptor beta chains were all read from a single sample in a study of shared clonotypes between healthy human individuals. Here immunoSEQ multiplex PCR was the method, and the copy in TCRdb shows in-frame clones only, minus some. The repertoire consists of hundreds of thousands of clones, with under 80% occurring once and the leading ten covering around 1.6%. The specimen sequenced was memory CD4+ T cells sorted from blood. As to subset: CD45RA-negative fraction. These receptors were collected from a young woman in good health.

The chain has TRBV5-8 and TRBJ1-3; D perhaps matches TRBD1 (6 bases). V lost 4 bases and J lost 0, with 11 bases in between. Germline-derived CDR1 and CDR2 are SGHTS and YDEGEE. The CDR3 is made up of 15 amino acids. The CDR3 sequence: CASSPWTASGNTIYF. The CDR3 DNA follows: TGTGCCAGCAGCCCATGGACAGCCTCTGGAAACACCATATATTTT.

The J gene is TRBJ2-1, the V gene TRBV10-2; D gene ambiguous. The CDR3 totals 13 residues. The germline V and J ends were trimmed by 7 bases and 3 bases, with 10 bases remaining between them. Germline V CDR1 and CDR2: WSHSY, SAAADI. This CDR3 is CASTAGIYNEQFF. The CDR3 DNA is TGCGCCAGCACGGCAGGTATCTACAATGAGCAGTTCTTC.

The CDR3 spells CASSRLGLYNEQFF. The CDR3 DNA reads TGTGCCAGCAGCCGCCTGGGCCTTTACAATGAGCAGTTCTTC. The chain combines TRBV25-1 with TRBJ2-1; D uncertain. From germline, CDR1 is MGHDK and CDR2 SYGVNS. The CDR3 contains 14 residues. The V end was cut by 6 bases, the J end by 4 bases, with 13 bases between.

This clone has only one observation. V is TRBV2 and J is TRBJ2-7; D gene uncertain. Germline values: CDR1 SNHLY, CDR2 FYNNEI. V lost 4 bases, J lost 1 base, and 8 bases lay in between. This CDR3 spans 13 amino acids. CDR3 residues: CASSADGSYEQYF. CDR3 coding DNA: TGTGCCAGCAGTGCCGACGGATCCTACGAGCAGTACTTC.

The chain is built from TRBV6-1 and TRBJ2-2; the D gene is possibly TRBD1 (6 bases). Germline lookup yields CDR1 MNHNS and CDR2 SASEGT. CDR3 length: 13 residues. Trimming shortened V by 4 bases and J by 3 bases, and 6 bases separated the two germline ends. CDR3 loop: CASSGQDTGELFF. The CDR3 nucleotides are TGTGCCAGCAGTGGACAGGACACCGGGGAGCTGTTTTTT.

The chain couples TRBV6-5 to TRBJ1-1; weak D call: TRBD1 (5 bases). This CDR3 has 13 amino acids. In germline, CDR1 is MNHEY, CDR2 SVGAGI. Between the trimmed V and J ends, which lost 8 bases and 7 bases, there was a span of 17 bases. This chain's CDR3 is CASRGRSSGEAFF. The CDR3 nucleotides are TGTGCCAGCCGGGGCAGGTCATCGGGTGAAGCTTTCTTT.

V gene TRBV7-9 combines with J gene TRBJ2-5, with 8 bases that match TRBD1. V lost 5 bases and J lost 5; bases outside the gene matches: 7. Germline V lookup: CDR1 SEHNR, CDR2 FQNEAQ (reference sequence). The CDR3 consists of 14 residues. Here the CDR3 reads CASSRTGFGETQYF. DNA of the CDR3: TGTGCCAGCAGCCGGACAGGGTTCGGGGAGACCCAGTACTTC.

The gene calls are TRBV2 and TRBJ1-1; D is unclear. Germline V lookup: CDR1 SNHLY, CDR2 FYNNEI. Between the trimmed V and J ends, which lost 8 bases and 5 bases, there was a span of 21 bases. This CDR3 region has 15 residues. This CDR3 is CASCPERSILTEAFF. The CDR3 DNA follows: TGTGCCAGCTGCCCCGAGCGCTCAATATTAACTGAAGCTTTCTTT.

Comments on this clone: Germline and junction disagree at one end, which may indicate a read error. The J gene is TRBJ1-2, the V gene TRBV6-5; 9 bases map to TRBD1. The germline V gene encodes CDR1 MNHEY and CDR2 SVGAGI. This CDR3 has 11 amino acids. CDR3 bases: TGTGCCAGCAGTGCGGGACAGGGTGGCGCCTTC. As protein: CASSAGQGGAF.

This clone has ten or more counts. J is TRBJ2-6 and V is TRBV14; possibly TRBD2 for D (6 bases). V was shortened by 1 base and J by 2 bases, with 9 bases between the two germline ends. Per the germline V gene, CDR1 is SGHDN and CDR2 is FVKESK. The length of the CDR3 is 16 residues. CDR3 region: CASSQVSGAGANVLTF. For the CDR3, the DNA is TGTGCCAGCAGCCAAGTTTCGGGAGCTGGGGCCAACGTCCTGACTTTC. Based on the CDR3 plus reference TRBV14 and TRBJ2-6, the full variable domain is EAGVTQFPSHSVIEKGQTVTLRCDPISGHDNLYWYRRVMGKEIKFLLHFVKESKQDESGMPNNRFLAERTGGTYSTLKVQPAELEDSGVYFCASSQVSGAGANVLTFGAGSRLTVL.

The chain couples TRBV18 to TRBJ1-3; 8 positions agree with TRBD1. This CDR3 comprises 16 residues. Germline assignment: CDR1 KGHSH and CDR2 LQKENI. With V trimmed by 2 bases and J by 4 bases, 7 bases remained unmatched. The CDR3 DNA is TGTGCCAGCTCACCAACGACAGGGGCGTCAGGAAACACCATATATTTT. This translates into CASSPTTGASGNTIYF.

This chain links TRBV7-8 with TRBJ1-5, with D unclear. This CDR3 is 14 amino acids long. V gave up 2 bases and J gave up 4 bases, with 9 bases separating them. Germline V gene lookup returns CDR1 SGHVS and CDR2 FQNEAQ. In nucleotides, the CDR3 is TGTGCCAGCAGCTTACGTGGGAATAATCAGCCCCAGCATTTT. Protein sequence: CASSLRGNNQPQHF.

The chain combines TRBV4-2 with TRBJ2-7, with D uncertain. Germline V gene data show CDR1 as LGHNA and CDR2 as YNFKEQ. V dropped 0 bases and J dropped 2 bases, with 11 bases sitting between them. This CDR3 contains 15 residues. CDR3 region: CASSQDYTDTYEQYF. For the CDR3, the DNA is TGTGCCAGCAGCCAAGATTATACGGATACCTACGAGCAGTACTTC.

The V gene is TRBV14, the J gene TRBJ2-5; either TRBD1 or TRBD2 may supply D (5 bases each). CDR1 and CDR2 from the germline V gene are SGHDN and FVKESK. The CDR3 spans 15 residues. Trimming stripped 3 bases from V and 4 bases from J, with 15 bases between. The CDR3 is CASSHRAGGRETQYF. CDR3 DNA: TGTGCCAGCAGCCACCGGGCTGGGGGACGAGAGACCCAGTACTTC.

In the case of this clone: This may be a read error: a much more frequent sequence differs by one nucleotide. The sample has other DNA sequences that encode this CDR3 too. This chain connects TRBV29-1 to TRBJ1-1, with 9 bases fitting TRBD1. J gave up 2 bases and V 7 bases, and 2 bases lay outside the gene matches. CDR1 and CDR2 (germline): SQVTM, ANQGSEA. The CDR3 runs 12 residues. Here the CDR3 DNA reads TGCAGCGCGGACAGGGGAAACACTGAAGCTTTCTTT. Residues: CSADRGNTEAFF.

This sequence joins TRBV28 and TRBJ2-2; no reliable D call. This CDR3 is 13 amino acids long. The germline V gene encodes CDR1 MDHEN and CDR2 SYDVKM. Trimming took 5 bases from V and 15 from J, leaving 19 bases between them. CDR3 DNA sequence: TGTGCCAGCAGTCCAGGAAGGGTCAAAAGGGTGTTTTTT. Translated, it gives CASSPGRVKRVFF. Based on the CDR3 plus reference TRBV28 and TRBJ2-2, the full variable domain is DVKVTQSSRYLVKRTGEKVFLECVQDMDHENMFWYRQDPGLGLRLIYFSYDVKMKEKGDIPEGYSVSREKKERFSLILESASTNQTSMYLCASSPGRVKRVFFGEGSRLTVL.

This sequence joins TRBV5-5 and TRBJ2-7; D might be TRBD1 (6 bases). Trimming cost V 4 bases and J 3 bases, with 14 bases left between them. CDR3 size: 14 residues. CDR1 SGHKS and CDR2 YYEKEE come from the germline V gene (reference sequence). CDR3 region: CASSPGTNLYEQYF. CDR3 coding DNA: TGTGCCAGCAGCCCCGGGACAAATCTCTACGAGCAGTACTTC.

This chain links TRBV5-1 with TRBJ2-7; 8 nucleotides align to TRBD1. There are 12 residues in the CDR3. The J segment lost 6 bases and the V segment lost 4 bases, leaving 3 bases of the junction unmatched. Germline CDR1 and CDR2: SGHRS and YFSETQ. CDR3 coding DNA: TGCGCCAGCAGCAGGACAGGGAGCGAGCAGTACTTC. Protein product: CASSRTGSEQYF. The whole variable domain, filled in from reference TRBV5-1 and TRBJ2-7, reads KAGVTQTPRYLIKTRGQQVTLSCSPISGHRSVSWYQQTPGQGLQFLFEYFSETQRNKGNFPGRFSGRQFSNSRSEMNVSTLELGDSALYLCASSRTGSEQYFGPGTRLTVT.

CDR3 nucleotides: TGTGCCAGCAGCGTAGGAGCGGGAGGCTATGAGCAGTTCTTC. It translates to CASSVGAGGYEQFF. The chain joins TRBV9 to TRBJ2-1; TRBD2 matches 9 bases. Looked up from germline, CDR1 is SGDLS and CDR2 is YYNGEE. V lost 0 bases, J lost 8 bases, and 3 bases stayed unmatched. This CDR3 is built from 14 residues.

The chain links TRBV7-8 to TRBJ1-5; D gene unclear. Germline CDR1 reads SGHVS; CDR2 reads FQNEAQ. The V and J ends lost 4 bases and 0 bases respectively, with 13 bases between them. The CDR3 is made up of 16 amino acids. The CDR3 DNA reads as TGTGCCAGCAGCTACCGGGCCCAGTATAGCAATCAGCCCCAGCATTTT. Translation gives CASSYRAQYSNQPQHF. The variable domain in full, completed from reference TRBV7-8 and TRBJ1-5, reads GAGVSQSPRYKVAKRGQDVALRCDPISGHVSLFWYQQALGQGPEFLTYFQNEAQLDKSGLPSDRFFAERPEGSVSTLKIQRTQQEDSAVYLCASSYRAQYSNQPQHFGDGTRLSIL.

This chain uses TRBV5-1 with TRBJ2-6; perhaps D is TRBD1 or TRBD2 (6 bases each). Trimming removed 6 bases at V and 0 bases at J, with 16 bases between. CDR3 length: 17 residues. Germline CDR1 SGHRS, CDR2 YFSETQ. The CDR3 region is CASNSRGEASGANVLTF. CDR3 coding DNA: TGCGCCAGCAACAGTAGGGGGGAGGCCTCTGGGGCCAACGTCCTGACTTTC.

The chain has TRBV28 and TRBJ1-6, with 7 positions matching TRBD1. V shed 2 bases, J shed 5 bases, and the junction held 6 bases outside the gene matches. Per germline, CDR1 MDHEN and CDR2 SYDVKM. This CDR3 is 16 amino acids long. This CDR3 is CASSLRQGGDNSPLHF. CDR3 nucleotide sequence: TGTGCCAGCAGTTTAAGACAGGGAGGTGATAATTCACCCCTCCACTTT. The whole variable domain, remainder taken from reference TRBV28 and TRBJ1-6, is DVKVTQSSRYLVKRTGEKVFLECVQDMDHENMFWYRQDPGLGLRLIYFSYDVKMKEKGDIPEGYSVSREKKERFSLILESASTNQTSMYLCASSLRQGGDNSPLHFGNGTRLTVT.

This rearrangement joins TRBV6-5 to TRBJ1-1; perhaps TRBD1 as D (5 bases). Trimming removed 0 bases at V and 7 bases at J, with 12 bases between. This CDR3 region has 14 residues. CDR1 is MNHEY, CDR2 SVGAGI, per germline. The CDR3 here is CASSYSTETLEAFF. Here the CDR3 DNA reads TGTGCCAGCAGTTACTCGACAGAAACTCTTGAAGCTTTCTTT.

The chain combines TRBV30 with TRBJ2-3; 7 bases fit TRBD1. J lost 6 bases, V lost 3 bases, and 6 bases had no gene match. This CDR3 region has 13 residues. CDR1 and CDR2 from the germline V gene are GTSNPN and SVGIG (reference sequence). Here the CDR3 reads CAWSHKGADTQYF. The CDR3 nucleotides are TGTGCCTGGAGCCACAAGGGGGCGGATACGCAGTATTTT.